The next 15 T cell receptor beta chains were all read from a single sample in a study of blood T cell repertoires in COVID-19. Produced via immunoSEQ multiplex PCR; TCRdb's table is partial and in-frame only. The sample shows 300,000 or so clones, roughly 86% of them seen only once. Input material: peripheral blood. The origin of the receptors is a woman between 45 and 60 years old who had recovered from COVID-19.

The chain uses TRBV2 and TRBJ2-2; 11 nucleotides match TRBD2. The CDR3 runs to 18 residues. The germline V gene encodes CDR1 SNHLY and CDR2 FYNNEI. With 4 bases clipped from V and 4 bases from J, the junction kept 11 bases outside the gene matches. This chain's CDR3 is CASSVSGRALIGTGELFF. As DNA, the CDR3 is TGTGCCAGCAGTGTTAGCGGGAGGGCCCTGATAGGCACCGGGGAGCTGTTTTTT.

The chain employs TRBV30 and TRBJ1-6; unclear D gene. Germline loops: CDR1 GTSNPN, CDR2 SVGIG (reference sequence). This CDR3 has 18 residues. Trimming took off 1 base at V and 0 bases at J, with 16 bases between the two ends. CDR3 coding DNA: TGTGCCTGGAGTGGGAGGGCTACACTTAGCTCCTATAATTCACCCCTCCACTTT. It encodes CAWSGRATLSSYNSPLHF.

The J gene is TRBJ2-3, the V gene TRBV29-1, with TRBD2 identical over 9 bases. The V gene end was trimmed by 1 base and the J gene end by 0 bases; junction bases not matched to a gene: 2. Germline CDR1 is SQVTM and CDR2 is ANQGSEA. The CDR3 length is 15 residues. The CDR3 region has the DNA TGCAGCGTTGAAGGGCTAGCGGGGAGCACAGATACGCAGTATTTT. This sequence encodes CSVEGLAGSTDTQYF.

The gene calls are TRBV19 and TRBJ2-5, with D unresolved. V lost 1 base and J lost 5, with 11 bases in between. The germline V gene encodes CDR1 LNHDA and CDR2 SQIVND (reference sequence). The CDR3 is made up of 14 amino acids. Here the CDR3 DNA reads TGTGCCAGTAGTATAGCGCCGGGTTACGAGACCCAGTACTTC. It specifies CASSIAPGYETQYF.

The gene calls are TRBV5-6 and TRBJ2-7; 9 bases line up with TRBD1. This CDR3 is 14 amino acids long. CDR1 and CDR2 from the germline V gene are SGHDT and YYEEEE. Trimming took 3 bases from V and 9 from J; bases not matched to a gene: 10. The CDR3 coding sequence is TGTGCCAGCAGCTGGTACGGACAGGGGCAGGGGCAGTACTTC. Residues: CASSWYGQGQGQYF.

The CDR3, as DNA: TGTGCCTGGAGTGGGGGGACAGGGGCATATAGCAATCAGCCCCAGCATTTT. Its translation is CAWSGGTGAYSNQPQHF. The rearrangement joins TRBV30 to TRBJ1-5, with 10 bases fitting TRBD1. Germline CDR1 and CDR2: GTSNPN and SVGIG (reference sequence). V trimming: 1 base; J trimming: 0 bases; junction bases outside the gene matches: 6. CDR3 length: 17 amino acids.

This clone was counted between two and nine times. The V and J genes are TRBV9 and TRBJ1-2; maybe TRBD1 (6 bases). The CDR3 covers 13 residues. From germline, CDR1 is SGDLS and CDR2 YYNGEE. Trimming shortened V by 0 bases and J by 9 bases, and 12 bases separated the two germline ends. The CDR3 DNA reads as TGTGCCAGCAGCGTAGAACAGGGAGTAAGCTACACCTTC. This gives the protein CASSVEQGVSYTF.

V and J are TRBV9 and TRBJ1-6; weak D call: TRBD1 (5 bases). V was shortened by 0 bases and J by 7 bases, with 14 bases between the two germline ends. Germline V CDR1 and CDR2: SGDLS, YYNGEE. The CDR3 extends over 16 amino acids. The CDR3 spells CASSVGTVGLNSPLHF. CDR3 nucleotides: TGTGCCAGCAGCGTAGGCACAGTGGGGCTCAATTCACCCCTCCACTTT.

The chain is built from TRBV11-3 and TRBJ1-2; 7 nucleotides align to TRBD1. Looked up from germline, CDR1 is SGHNT and CDR2 is YENEEA. The CDR3 sequence is 15 residues long. After removal of 1 base from V and 0 bases from J, the junction contained 2 bases not matched to a gene. The CDR3 DNA sequence: TGTGCCAGCAGCTTAGGCGGGACAGCTAACTATGGCTACACCTTC. Its translation is CASSLGGTANYGYTF.

The gene calls are TRBV9 and TRBJ2-7; D gene unclear. Trimming pared 4 bases from V and 6 bases from J, leaving 5 bases between. CDR1 is SGDLS, CDR2 YYNGEE, per germline. This CDR3 spans 10 amino acids. The CDR3: CASSPSEQYF. In DNA form, the CDR3 reads TGTGCCAGCAGCCCATCCGAGCAGTACTTC.

This chain links TRBV19 with TRBJ1-5; D remains ambiguous. This CDR3 comprises 12 residues. V lost 1 base and J lost 9, with 7 bases in between. CDR1 and CDR2 (germline): LNHDA, SQIVND (reference sequence). The CDR3 spells CASSIGSGPQHF. The CDR3, as DNA: TGTGCCAGTAGTATAGGATCGGGGCCCCAGCATTTT.

This chain joins TRBV28 and TRBJ2-1, with a tentative D call TRBD2 (6 bases). The CDR3 length is 14 residues. V dropped 5 bases and J dropped 2 bases, with 10 bases sitting between them. CDR1 is MDHEN and CDR2 is SYDVKM in the germline V gene. The CDR3 coding sequence is TGTGCCAGCAGTGGGACTGATACCTACAATGAGCAGTTCTTC. This sequence encodes CASSGTDTYNEQFF.

This clone was seen just once. J is TRBJ2-3 and V is TRBV28, with D possibly being TRBD2 (6 bases). Germline V CDR1 and CDR2: MDHEN, SYDVKM. This CDR3 is 15 amino acids long. Trimming removed 7 bases from V and 4 bases from J, with 18 bases in between. The CDR3 coding sequence is TGTGCCAGCACTTCGGGTTTGGAGGGCCCAGATACGCAGTATTTT. It is translated as CASTSGLEGPDTQYF. Looking up the rest from reference TRBV28 and TRBJ2-3 gives the full variable domain: DVKVTQSSRYLVKRTGEKVFLECVQDMDHENMFWYRQDPGLGLRLIYFSYDVKMKEKGDIPEGYSVSREKKERFSLILESASTNQTSMYLCASTSGLEGPDTQYFGPGTRLTVL.

The rearrangement uses TRBV6-5 and TRBJ1-1; 8 bases match TRBD1. Unmatched junction bases numbered 5, after V lost 4 bases and J lost 10 bases. Germline CDR1 and CDR2: MNHEY and SVGAGI. There are 12 residues in the CDR3. CDR3 sequence (DNA): TGTGCCAGCAGTTCAGGGGGCTCTCTAGCTTTCTTT. Translating gives CASSSGGSLAFF.

CDR3 residues: CASSLAPGVGTGELFF. CDR3 DNA sequence: TGTGCCAGCAGCTTAGCCCCGGGGGTGGGCACCGGGGAGCTGTTTTTT. V usage is TRBV7-2 and J usage is TRBJ2-2; D possibly corresponds to TRBD2 (6 bases). The V gene lost 0 bases and the J gene lost 4 bases, with 12 bases spanning the gap. Germline V gene lookup returns CDR1 SGHTA and CDR2 FQGNSA. This CDR3 has 16 amino acids.